The rows below give T cell receptor beta chains drawn from one sample of a study of blood T cell repertoires in COVID-19. The data were produced by immunoSEQ multiplex PCR, yet TCRdb's version contains in-frame clones alone and is incomplete. The profile covers about 230,000 clones, with around 88% appearing a single time and roughly 2.5% taken by the ten largest. The sequenced material came from PBMCs or T cells enriched from blood (not recorded which). The receptor set was obtained from a middle-aged woman with acute COVID-19. Both conserved end residues are part of each CDR3. The D gene is left open where the match is weak. For some rows the clone size is stated as once, few or many, or as a class when expanded; others skip it.

TGTGCCATCAATACAGGGTCAGACTATGGCTACACCTTC,CAINTGSDYGYTF,TRBJ1-2,NA,NA,TRBV10-3
TGTGCTAGTGGTTTGACAGCGGCAGGTACGGGGTCGCAGTACTTC,CASGLTAAGTGSQYF,TRBJ2-7,NA,few,TRBV12-5
TGTGCCAGCAGTTTCGTTCAGGGGCCTTGGGAGCAGTACTTC,CASSFVQGPWEQYF,TRBJ2-7,NA,NA,TRBV28
TGTGCCAGACTTCATAGAAGCACAGATACGCAGTATTTT,CARLHRSTDTQYF,TRBJ2-3,NA,NA,TRBV2
TGTGCCATCAGTGAGATGGCAAGGTCGGGTGAAAAACTGTTTTTT,CAISEMARSGEKLFF,TRBJ1-4,NA,once,TRBV10-3
TGTGCCAGCAGCCGGGGTGGTGGCAATCAGCCCCAGCATTTT,CASSRGGGNQPQHF,TRBJ1-5,NA,NA,TRBV11-2
TGTGCCAGCAGTTTAAGGGGCAGGGGACAGGGCCAAAGGGAGCAGTACTTC,CASSLRGRGQGQREQYF,TRBJ2-7,TRBD1,NA,TRBV27
TGTGCCAGCTCACCCCTTTTGGGGGGGCAAGAGACCCAGTACTTC,CASSPLLGGQETQYF,TRBJ2-5,TRBD2,NA,TRBV18
TGCAGTGCTAGTGGACCCGGGACAGGGACACCGAATTCACCCCTCCACTTT,CSASGPGTGTPNSPLHF,TRBJ1-6,TRBD1,NA,TRBV20-1
TGTGCCAGCAGTTTGGGGCGCGGTGAAAAACTGTTTTTT,CASSLGRGEKLFF,TRBJ1-4,NA,NA,TRBV12-3/TRBV12-4
TGTGCCAGCAGCTTGGGACAGGGGTACAATGAGCAGTTCTTC,CASSLGQGYNEQFF,TRBJ2-1,TRBD1,NA,TRBV7-8
TGTGCCAGCAGTTCCAATTCCTACTCTGGAAACACCATATATTTT,CASSSNSYSGNTIYF,TRBJ1-3,NA,NA,TRBV27
TGTGCCAGCAGCTTGGGGGGCCTCAACAGGTTTGCTGAAGCTTTCTTT,CASSLGGLNRFAEAFF,TRBJ1-1,NA,NA,TRBV5-4
TGCAGTGCTAGTGATATACAGGGGGCATCTGGAAACACCATATATTTT,CSASDIQGASGNTIYF,TRBJ1-3,TRBD1,NA,TRBV20-1
TGTGCCAGCAGCCGCGGGGGGCCCTCAGAGACCCAGTACTTC,CASSRGGPSETQYF,TRBJ2-5,TRBD2,NA,TRBV5-4
TGTGCCAGCAGCACGACAGGGGCCGGGGAGCTGTTTTTT,CASSTTGAGELFF,TRBJ2-2,TRBD1,few,TRBV2
TGCGCCAGCAGCGTGACAGGGCGGAAGCAAGAGACCCAGTACTTC,CASSVTGRKQETQYF,TRBJ2-5,TRBD1,NA,TRBV5-1
TGCGCCAGCAGCTTGGTAGAGGGACTAGCGGGATACGAGCAGTACTTC,CASSLVEGLAGYEQYF,TRBJ2-7,TRBD2,NA,TRBV5-1
TGTGCCAGCAGCGTAGGCACTAGCGGAAACAATGAGCAGTTCTTC,CASSVGTSGNNEQFF,TRBJ2-1,TRBD2,NA,TRBV9
TGTGCCAGCAGGCTACAGGGTAGCTATGGCTACACCTTC,CASRLQGSYGYTF,TRBJ1-2,NA,once,TRBV7-9
TGCGCCAGCAGCCAAGATATCGGAGCACGAACTGAAGCTTTCTTT,CASSQDIGARTEAFF,TRBJ1-1,NA,NA,TRBV4-3
TGCGCCAGCAGCTTGGTAGTAGCCTCCTACAATGAGCAGTTCTTC,CASSLVVASYNEQFF,TRBJ2-1,NA,NA,TRBV5-1
TGTGCCAGCAGCTTATTAGGGGGACCCAAGGGAAACACCATATATTTT,CASSLLGGPKGNTIYF,TRBJ1-3,NA,NA,TRBV7-2
TGTGCCATCAGTGAGTCTGGACAGGGGTTCAAACCGAGTACTGAAGCTTTCTTT,CAISESGQGFKPSTEAFF,TRBJ1-1,TRBD1,NA,TRBV10-3
TGTGCCAGCAGCTTAGAGGGGTTCGACACCGGGGAGCTGTTTTTT,CASSLEGFDTGELFF,TRBJ2-2,NA,once,TRBV7-9
TGTGCCAGCAGCCCCTCCGGGACAGGCGGGCCCGGGGAGCTGTTTTTT,CASSPSGTGGPGELFF,TRBJ2-2,TRBD1,NA,TRBV7-6
TGTGCCAGCAGCTCCCGTTCGATAGCGGGAGGATGGGAGCTGTTTTTT,CASSSRSIAGGWELFF,TRBJ2-2,TRBD2,NA,TRBV7-2
TGTGCCAGCTCACCAGACAGGGGACGGCTAACCGGCGGCGGCTACACCTTC,CASSPDRGRLTGGGYTF,TRBJ1-2,TRBD1,NA,TRBV18
TGTGCCAGTAGTAATCGACAGCCTAACTATGGCTACACCTTC,CASSNRQPNYGYTF,TRBJ1-2,NA,NA,TRBV19
TGTGCCAGCTCACCTGGCAGGGGTAACTATGGCTACACCTTC,CASSPGRGNYGYTF,TRBJ1-2,NA,NA,TRBV18
NA,CASSKVGGGAPSGYTF,TRBJ1-2,NA,NA,TRBV21-1
TGTGCCTGGAGGTCCGGGGAGCAGTACTTC,CAWRSGEQYF,TRBJ2-7,NA,NA,TRBV30
TGTGCCAGCAGTCGCCGGACTAGCGGGATCTCTACGGGTCTCAATGAGCAGTTCTTC,CASSRRTSGISTGLNEQFF,TRBJ2-1,TRBD2,NA,TRBV27
TGCGCCAGCAGCCCCACGGCGGCCAGCTATGGCTACACCTTC,CASSPTAASYGYTF,TRBJ1-2,NA,NA,TRBV5-1
TGCGCCAGCAGCCAAGTAGCCGGGACTAGCGGGGTCGGAACCGCAAATGAGCAGTTCTTC,CASSQVAGTSGVGTANEQFF,TRBJ2-1,TRBD2,NA,TRBV4-3
TGTGCCAGCAGCGTACCAAACACCGGGGAGCTGTTTTTT,CASSVPNTGELFF,TRBJ2-2,NA,NA,TRBV9
TGTGCCAGCAGCTTATTTGGACATAGCTCCTACAATGAGCAGTTCTTC,CASSLFGHSSYNEQFF,TRBJ2-1,NA,NA,TRBV7-9
TGCGCCAGCAGTCAATCGGGGCATCCCTTGTTCTTC,CASSQSGHPLFF,TRBJ2-1,NA,NA,TRBV23-1
TGTGCCAGCAGTTCATCAGGGGATGGCTACACCTTC,CASSSSGDGYTF,TRBJ1-2,NA,NA,TRBV6-6
TGTGCCAGCAGCCCCTGGACAGATATGAACACTGAAGCTTTCTTT,CASSPWTDMNTEAFF,TRBJ1-1,NA,NA,TRBV7-6
TGTGCCAGCAGTGGCCGGGACAGGAGACGGACACCTCAAGAGACCCAGTACTTC,CASSGRDRRRTPQETQYF,TRBJ2-5,TRBD1,few,TRBV6-1
TGTGCCAGCAGCTTTGCAGGGGAAGGTCAGCCCCAGCATTTT,CASSFAGEGQPQHF,TRBJ1-5,NA,NA,TRBV7-8
TGCGCCAGCATCGAAGGGGGCAGGGGCTACACCTTC,CASIEGGRGYTF,TRBJ1-2,TRBD1,NA,TRBV5-1
TGTGCCAGCAGCTTGAGAGAAATCTATGGCTACACCTTC,CASSLREIYGYTF,TRBJ1-2,NA,NA,TRBV5-5
TGTGCCTTGGGGAGGGCAACTAATGAAAAACTGTTTTTT,CALGRATNEKLFF,TRBJ1-4,NA,once,TRBV6-4
TGTGCCAGCAGCCACCTCCGGGACAGGGGCACTGAAGCTTTCTTT,CASSHLRDRGTEAFF,TRBJ1-1,TRBD1,NA,TRBV14
TGTGCCAGTAGTATCCCCACCGCGGGAGTCAATGAGCAGTTCTTC,CASSIPTAGVNEQFF,TRBJ2-1,TRBD2,once,TRBV19
TGCGCCAGCAGCTTGGAAGGGAGGTCCTATAATTCACCCCTCCACTTT,CASSLEGRSYNSPLHF,TRBJ1-6,NA,NA,TRBV5-1
TGTGCCAGCAGTCTATCAGTCTCCGGTGAAAAACTGTTTTTT,CASSLSVSGEKLFF,TRBJ1-4,NA,NA,TRBV27
TGCGCCAGCAGCCAAGGGACAGGGGGCGAAAATGAAAAACTGTTTTTT,CASSQGTGGENEKLFF,TRBJ1-4,TRBD1,NA,TRBV4-1
TGCAGCGTTGTGAACACTAACTATGGCTACACCTTC,CSVVNTNYGYTF,TRBJ1-2,NA,NA,TRBV29-1
TGCAGCGTTGATAGTATTGGAGGCACTGAAGCTTTCTTT,CSVDSIGGTEAFF,TRBJ1-1,NA,NA,TRBV29-1
TGTGCCAGCAGCTTGTGGCGGGGGGCAAGCACAGATACGCAGTATTTT,CASSLWRGASTDTQYF,TRBJ2-3,TRBD2,NA,TRBV5-6